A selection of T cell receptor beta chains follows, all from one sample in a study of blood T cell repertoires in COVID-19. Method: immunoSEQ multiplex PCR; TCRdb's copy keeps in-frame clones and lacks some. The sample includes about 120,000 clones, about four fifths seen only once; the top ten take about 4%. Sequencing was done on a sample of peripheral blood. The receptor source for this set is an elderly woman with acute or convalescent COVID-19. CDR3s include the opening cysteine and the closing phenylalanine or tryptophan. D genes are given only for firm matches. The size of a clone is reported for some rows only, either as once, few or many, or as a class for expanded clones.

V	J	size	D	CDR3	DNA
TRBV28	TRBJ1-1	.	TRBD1	CASSSDRGGTEAFF	TGTGCCAGCAGTTCGGACAGGGGAGGTACTGAAGCTTTCTTT
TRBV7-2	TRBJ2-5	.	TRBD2	CASSLGSGGRQETQYF	TGTGCCAGCAGCTTAGGCAGCGGGGGGCGCCAAGAGACCCAGTACTTC
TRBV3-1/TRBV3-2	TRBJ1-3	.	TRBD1	CASSQDYSGGHTIYF	TGTGCCAGCAGCCAAGATTATTCAGGGGGCCACACCATATATTTT
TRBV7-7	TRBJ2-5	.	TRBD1	CASSFTGDETQYF	TGTGCCAGCAGCTTCACAGGGGATGAGACCCAGTACTTC
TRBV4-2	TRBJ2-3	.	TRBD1	CASSQVRQGGTDTQYF	TGTGCCAGCAGCCAAGTACGACAGGGGGGGACAGATACGCAGTATTTT
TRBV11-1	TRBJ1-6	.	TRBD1	CASSPGTVDSPLHF	TGTGCCAGCAGCCCGGGGACAGTCGATTCACCCCTCCACTTT
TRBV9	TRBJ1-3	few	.	CASSVAPQTQGRNTIYF	TGTGCCAGCAGCGTAGCCCCACAAACACAGGGCCGGAACACCATATATTTT
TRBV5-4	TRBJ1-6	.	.	CASSSAVGGSYNSPLHF	TGTGCCAGCAGCTCAGCGGTCGGGGGCTCCTATAATTCACCCCTCCACTTT
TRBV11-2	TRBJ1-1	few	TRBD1	CASEGVRGTEAFF	TGTGCCTCCGAGGGGGTCAGGGGGACTGAAGCTTTCTTT
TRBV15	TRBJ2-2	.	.	CATSRDRGTGELFF	TGTGCCACCAGCAGAGACAGGGGCACCGGGGAGCTGTTTTTT
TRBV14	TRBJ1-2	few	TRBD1	CASSQEPTGVNGYTF	TGTGCCAGCAGCCAAGAACCGACAGGGGTTAATGGCTACACCTTC
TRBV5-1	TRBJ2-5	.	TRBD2	CASSLGIAGGHETQYF	TGCGCCAGCAGCTTGGGGATAGCGGGGGGGCATGAGACCCAGTACTTC
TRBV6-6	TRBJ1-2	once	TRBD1	CASSLRTGGGYTF	TGTGCCAGCAGCCTTAGGACAGGCGGTGGCTACACCTTC
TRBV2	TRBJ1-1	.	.	CASRENRDIYTEAFF	TGTGCCAGCAGAGAGAATAGGGACATTTACACTGAAGCTTTCTTT
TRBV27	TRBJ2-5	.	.	CASSFNLGARETQYF	TGTGCCAGCAGTTTTAATCTGGGGGCGCGGGAGACCCAGTACTTC
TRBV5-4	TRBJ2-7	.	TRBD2	CASSLAGTSVYEQYF	TGTGCCAGCAGCTTGGCCGGGACTAGCGTCTACGAGCAGTACTTC
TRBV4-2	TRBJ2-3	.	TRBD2	CASSQDTSGGAGDTQYF	TGTGCCAGCAGCCAAGATACTAGCGGGGGGGCAGGGGATACGCAGTATTTT
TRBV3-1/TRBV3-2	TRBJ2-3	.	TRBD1	CASSQDRGSNADTQYF	TGTGCCAGCAGCCAAGACAGGGGGTCAAATGCAGATACGCAGTATTTT
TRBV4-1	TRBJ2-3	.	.	CASSQDPEGGWVNTQYF	TGCGCCAGCAGCCAAGATCCCGAGGGGGGGTGGGTAAATACGCAGTATTTT
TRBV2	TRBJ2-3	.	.	CASSEQLTGTDTQYF	TGTGCCAGCAGTGAACAACTGACAGGCACAGATACGCAGTATTTT
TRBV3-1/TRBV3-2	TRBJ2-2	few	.	CASSQEAAGLNTGELFF	TGTGCCAGCAGCCAAGAGGCGGCAGGACTTAACACCGGGGAGCTGTTTTTT
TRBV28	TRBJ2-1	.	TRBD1	CASSPRTGMNEQFF	TGTGCCAGCAGTCCTCGGACAGGGATGAATGAGCAGTTCTTC
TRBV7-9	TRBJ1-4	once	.	CASSLEYGELFF	TGTGCCAGCAGCTTAGAATACGGAGAACTGTTTTTT
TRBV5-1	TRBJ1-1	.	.	CASSLDIGLWSTEAFF	TGCGCCAGCAGCTTGGATATAGGCCTGTGGAGCACTGAAGCTTTCTTT
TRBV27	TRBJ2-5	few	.	CASSFGGQETQYF	TGTGCCAGCAGTTTTGGAGGGCAGGAGACCCAGTACTTC
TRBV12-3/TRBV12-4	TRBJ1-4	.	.	CASTSQRNEKLFF	TGTGCCAGCACCAGTCAGCGTAATGAAAAACTGTTTTTT
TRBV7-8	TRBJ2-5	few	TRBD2	CASSKTGGTNQETQYF	TGTGCCAGCAGCAAAACGGGGGGGACAAACCAAGAGACCCAGTACTTC
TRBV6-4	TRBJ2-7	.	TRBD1	CASARDRSYEQYF	TGTGCCAGCGCCCGGGACAGGTCCTACGAGCAGTACTTC
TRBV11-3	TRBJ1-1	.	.	CASSLGQDTEAFF	TGTGCCAGCAGCTTAGGACAGGACACTGAAGCTTTCTTT
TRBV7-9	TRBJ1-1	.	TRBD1	CASSPNDRRDRAFF	TGTGCCAGCAGCCCGAACGACCGTCGGGACAGAGCTTTCTTT
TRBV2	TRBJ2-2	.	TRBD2	CASSEILAGGSTGELFF	TGTGCCAGCAGTGAAATTCTAGCGGGAGGCAGCACCGGGGAGCTGTTTTTT
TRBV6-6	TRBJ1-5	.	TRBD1	CASSSFQGAGQPQHF	TGTGCCAGCAGTTCCTTTCAGGGGGCAGGTCAGCCCCAGCATTTT
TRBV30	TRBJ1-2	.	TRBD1	CAWSIRDREAAGYTF	TGTGCCTGGAGCATACGGGACAGGGAAGCGGCTGGCTACACCTTC
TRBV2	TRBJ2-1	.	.	CASSGSGLSYNEQFF	TGTGCCAGCAGTGGAAGCGGACTTTCCTACAATGAGCAGTTCTTC
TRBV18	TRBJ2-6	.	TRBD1	CASSLGQGSGANVLTF	TGTGCCAGCTCACTGGGACAGGGGTCTGGGGCCAACGTCCTGACTTTC
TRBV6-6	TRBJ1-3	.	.	CASMALERSGNTIYF	TGTGCCAGCATGGCCCTCGAACGCTCTGGAAACACCATATATTTT
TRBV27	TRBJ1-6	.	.	CASSWEVRLHF	TGTGCCAGCAGCTGGGAGGTCCGTCTCCACTTT
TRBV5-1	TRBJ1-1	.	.	CASSAQVNTEAFF	TGCGCCAGCTCGGCCCAGGTGAACACTGAAGCTTTCTTT
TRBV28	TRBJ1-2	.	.	CASSRQFYGYTF	TGTGCCAGCAGTCGTCAGTTCTATGGCTACACCTTC
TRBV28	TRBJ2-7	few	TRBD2	CASSLSSGRARGYEQYF	TGTGCCAGCAGTTTGTCTAGCGGGAGGGCCAGAGGATACGAGCAGTACTTC
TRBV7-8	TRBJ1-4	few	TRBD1	CASSLVTGGDEKLFF	TGTGCCAGCAGCTTAGTGACAGGGGGCGATGAAAAACTGTTTTTT
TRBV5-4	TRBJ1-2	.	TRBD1	CASSFPRGDRGGGYTF	TGTGCCAGCAGCTTCCCTCGTGGGGACAGGGGAGGGGGCTACACCTTC
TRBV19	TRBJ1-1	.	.	CASSIDRETEAFF	TGTGCCAGTAGTATAGACAGGGAAACTGAAGCTTTCTTT
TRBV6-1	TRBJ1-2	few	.	CASSDRDGYTF	TGTGCCAGCAGTGACAGGGATGGCTACACCTTC
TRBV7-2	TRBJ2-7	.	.	CASSLVRAGEQYF	TGTGCCAGCAGCTTAGTCAGGGCAGGGGAGCAGTACTTC
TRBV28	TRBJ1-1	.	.	CASRPATGGWAEAFF	TGTGCCAGCAGACCTGCGACGGGGGGATGGGCTGAAGCTTTCTTT
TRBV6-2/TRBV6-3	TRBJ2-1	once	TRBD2	CASSGGLAGDVYNEQFF	TGTGCCAGCAGTGGAGGACTAGCGGGGGACGTCTACAATGAGCAGTTCTTC
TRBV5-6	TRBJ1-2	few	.	CASSQSGGRGYTF	TGTGCCAGCAGCCAGTCGGGGGGCCGGGGCTACACCTTC
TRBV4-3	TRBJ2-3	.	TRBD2	CASSRRATSGREGDTQYF	TGCGCCAGCAGCCGGCGAGCCACTAGCGGGAGAGAGGGGGATACGCAGTATTTT
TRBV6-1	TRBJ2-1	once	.	CASSETSGNIEQFF	TGTGCCAGCAGTGAAACCAGCGGCAATATTGAGCAGTTCTTC
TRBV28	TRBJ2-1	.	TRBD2	CASSFSGSGRSEQFF	TGTGCCAGCAGTTTTTCTGGTAGCGGGAGAAGTGAGCAGTTCTTC
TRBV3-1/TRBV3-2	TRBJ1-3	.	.	CASSQDGGNTIYF	TGTGCCAGCAGCCAAGATGGCGGAAACACCATATATTTT